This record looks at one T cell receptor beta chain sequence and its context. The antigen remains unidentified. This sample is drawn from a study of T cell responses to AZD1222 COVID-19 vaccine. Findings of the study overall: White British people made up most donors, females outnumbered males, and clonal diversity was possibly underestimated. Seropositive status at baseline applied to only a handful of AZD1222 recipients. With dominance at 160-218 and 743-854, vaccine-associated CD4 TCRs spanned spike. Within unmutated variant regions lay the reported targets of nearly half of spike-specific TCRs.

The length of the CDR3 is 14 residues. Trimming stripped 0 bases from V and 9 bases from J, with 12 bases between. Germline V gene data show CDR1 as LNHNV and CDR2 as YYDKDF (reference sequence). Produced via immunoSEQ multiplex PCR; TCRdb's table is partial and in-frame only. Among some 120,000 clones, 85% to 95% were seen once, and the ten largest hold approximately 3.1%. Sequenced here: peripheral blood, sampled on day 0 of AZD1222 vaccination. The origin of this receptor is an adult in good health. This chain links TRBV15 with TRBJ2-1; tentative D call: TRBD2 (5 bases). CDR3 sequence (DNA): TGTGCCACCAGCAGAGACTCTCTAGGAGGTGAGCAGTTCTTC. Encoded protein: CATSRDSLGGEQFF. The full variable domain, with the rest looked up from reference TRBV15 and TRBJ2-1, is DAMVIQNPRYQVTQFGKPVTLSCSQTLNHNVMYWYQQKSSQAPKLLFHYYDKDFNNEADTPDNFQSRRPNTSFCFLDIRSPGLGDTAMYLCATSRDSLGGEQFFGPGTRLTVL.